The rows below give T cell receptor beta chains drawn from one sample of a study of cytomegalovirus exposure and HLA in healthy donors. Generated by immunoSEQ multiplex PCR, the TCRdb table keeps only in-frame clones and is missing some. Of 100,000 to 150,000 clones in the sample, about 80% were seen once. The sequenced sample consisted of PBMCs. The receptors were sampled from a boy aged 2-9 years in good health and CMV-seronegative. Each CDR3 is given with its conserved first and last residue. The D gene is left open where the match is weak. A row's size may be missing; if present it is once, few, many or a size class.

v_call,d_call,clone_size,j_call,cdr3_nt,cdr3_aa
TRBV4-3,-,-,TRBJ1-6,TGCGCCAGCAGCCAAGTCCTTAGCTCCTATAATTCACCCCTCCACTTT,CASSQVLSSYNSPLHF
TRBV10-3,-,-,TRBJ1-1,TGTGCCATCATGAGCAACCTCCTAAAACGGGACACTGAAGCTTTCTTT,CAIMSNLLKRDTEAFF
TRBV21-1,-,-,TRBJ1-2,TGTGCCAGCAGCAAAGGGAGGGGAGTACGTATCTATGGCTACACCTTC,CASSKGRGVRIYGYTF
TRBV30,TRBD2,-,TRBJ2-1,TGTGCCTGGAGTGTAAGGATGCGGGGGGAGCAGTTCTTC,CAWSVRMRGEQFF
TRBV6-5,TRBD1,-,TRBJ1-5,TGTGCCAGCAGTTGGACAGGGCTTTTTGGCAATCAGCCCCAGCATTTT,CASSWTGLFGNQPQHF
TRBV9,-,-,TRBJ1-2,TGTGCCAGCAGCCCCCGGGTCCAAAAAGGAGGCTACACCTTC,CASSPRVQKGGYTF
TRBV5-4,TRBD1,-,TRBJ2-2,TGTGCCAGCAGCAAGGGGACAGGGCGTAACACCGGGGAGCTGTTTTTT,CASSKGTGRNTGELFF
TRBV27,TRBD1,once,TRBJ2-7,TGTGCCAGCAGTCAATGGACAGGGGCCCTCTCCTACGAGCAGTACTTC,CASSQWTGALSYEQYF
TRBV4-3,-,-,TRBJ1-2,TGCGCCAGCAGCCAAGGCGCCTATGGCTACACCTTC,CASSQGAYGYTF
TRBV7-9,TRBD2,-,TRBJ2-1,TGTGCCAGCAGCCTCCCGGGACTAGTGTACAATGAGCAGTTCTTC,CASSLPGLVYNEQFF
TRBV4-2,-,-,TRBJ2-1,TGTGCCAGCAGCCAAGAGGGGGGGGCCGCCTACAATGAGCAGTTCTTC,CASSQEGGAAYNEQFF
TRBV19,-,-,TRBJ1-1,TGTGCCAGTATGCGGGGGGCGCAGGTATCGGTCACTGAAGCTTTCTTT,CASMRGAQVSVTEAFF
TRBV6-1,-,-,TRBJ2-7,TGTGCCAGCAGTGACCGGGAAGCCGACGAGCAGTACTTC,CASSDREADEQYF
TRBV2,TRBD2,-,TRBJ2-1,TGTGCCAGCAGGGATGGACTAGCGGGACGCAATGAGCAGTTCTTC,CASRDGLAGRNEQFF